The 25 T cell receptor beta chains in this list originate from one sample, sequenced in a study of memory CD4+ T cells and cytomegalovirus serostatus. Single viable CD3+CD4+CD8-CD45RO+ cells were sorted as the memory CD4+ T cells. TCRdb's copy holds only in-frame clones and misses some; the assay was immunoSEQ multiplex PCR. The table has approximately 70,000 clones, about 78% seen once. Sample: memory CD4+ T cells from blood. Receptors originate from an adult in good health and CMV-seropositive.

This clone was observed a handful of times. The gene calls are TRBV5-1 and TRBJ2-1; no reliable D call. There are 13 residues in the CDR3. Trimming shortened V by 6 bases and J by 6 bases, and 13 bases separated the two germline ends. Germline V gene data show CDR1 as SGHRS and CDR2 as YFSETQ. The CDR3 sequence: CASTIGQVNEQFF. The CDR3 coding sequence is TGCGCCAGCACCATAGGCCAGGTCAATGAGCAGTTCTTC.

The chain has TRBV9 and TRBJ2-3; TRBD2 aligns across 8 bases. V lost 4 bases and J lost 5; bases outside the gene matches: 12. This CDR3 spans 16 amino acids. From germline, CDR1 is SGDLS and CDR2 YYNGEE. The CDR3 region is CASSPNAGGALDTQYF. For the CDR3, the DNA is TGTGCCAGCAGCCCGAATGCCGGGGGGGCCTTAGATACGCAGTATTTT. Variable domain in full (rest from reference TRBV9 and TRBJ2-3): DSGVTQTPKHLITATGQRVTLRCSPRSGDLSVYWYQQSLDQGLQFLIQYYNGEERAKGNILERFSAQQFPDLHSELNLSSLELGDSALYFCASSPNAGGALDTQYFGPGTRLTVL.

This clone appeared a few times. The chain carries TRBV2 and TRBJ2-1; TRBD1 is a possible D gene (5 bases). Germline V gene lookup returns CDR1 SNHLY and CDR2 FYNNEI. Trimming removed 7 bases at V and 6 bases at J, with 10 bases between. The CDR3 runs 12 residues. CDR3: CASNPGPNEQFF. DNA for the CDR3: TGTGCCAGCAATCCAGGGCCCAATGAGCAGTTCTTC.

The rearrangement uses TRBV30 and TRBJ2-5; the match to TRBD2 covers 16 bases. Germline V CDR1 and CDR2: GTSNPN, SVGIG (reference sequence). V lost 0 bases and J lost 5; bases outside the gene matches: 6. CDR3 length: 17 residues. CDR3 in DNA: TGTGCCTGGAGTGTAAGGGGACTAGCGGGAGGGGGTGAGACCCAGTACTTC. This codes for CAWSVRGLAGGGETQYF.

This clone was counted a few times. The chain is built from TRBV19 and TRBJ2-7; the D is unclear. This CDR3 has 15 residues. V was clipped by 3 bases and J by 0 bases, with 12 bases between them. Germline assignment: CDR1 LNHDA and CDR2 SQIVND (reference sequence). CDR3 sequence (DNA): TGTGCCAGTAGTATTAAGGACGCAAGCTCCTACGAGCAGTACTTC. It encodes CASSIKDASSYEQYF.

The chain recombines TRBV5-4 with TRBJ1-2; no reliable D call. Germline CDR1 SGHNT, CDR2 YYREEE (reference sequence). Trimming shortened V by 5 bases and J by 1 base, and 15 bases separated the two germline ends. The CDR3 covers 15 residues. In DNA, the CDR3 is TGTGCCAGCAGTTACATGGACGGATTTAACTATGGCTACACCTTC. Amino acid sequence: CASSYMDGFNYGYTF.

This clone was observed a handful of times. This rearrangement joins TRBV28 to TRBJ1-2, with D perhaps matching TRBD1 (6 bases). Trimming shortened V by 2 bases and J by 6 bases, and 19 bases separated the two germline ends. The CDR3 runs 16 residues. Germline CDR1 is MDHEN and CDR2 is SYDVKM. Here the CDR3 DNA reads TGTGCCAGCAGTTTACCAGGGGCGCGGAGCTCACATGGCTACACCTTC. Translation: CASSLPGARSSHGYTF.

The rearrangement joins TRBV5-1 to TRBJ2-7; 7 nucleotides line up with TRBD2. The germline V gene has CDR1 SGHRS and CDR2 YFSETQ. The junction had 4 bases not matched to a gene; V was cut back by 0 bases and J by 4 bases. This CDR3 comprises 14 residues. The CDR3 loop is CASSLGGGEYEQYF. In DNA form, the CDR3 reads TGCGCCAGCAGCTTGGGGGGGGGTGAGTACGAGCAGTACTTC.

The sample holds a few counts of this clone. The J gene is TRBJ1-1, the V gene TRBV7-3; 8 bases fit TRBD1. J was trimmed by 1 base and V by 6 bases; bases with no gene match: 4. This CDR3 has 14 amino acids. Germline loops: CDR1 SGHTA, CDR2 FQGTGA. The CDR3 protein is CASSRQGRNTEAFF. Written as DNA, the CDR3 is TGTGCCAGCAGTAGACAGGGGAGGAACACTGAAGCTTTCTTT.

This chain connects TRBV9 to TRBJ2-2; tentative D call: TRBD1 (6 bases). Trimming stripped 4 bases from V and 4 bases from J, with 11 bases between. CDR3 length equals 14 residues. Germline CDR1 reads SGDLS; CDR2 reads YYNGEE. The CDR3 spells CASSPDSSTGELFF. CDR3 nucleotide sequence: TGTGCCAGCAGCCCGGACAGCTCCACCGGGGAGCTGTTTTTT.

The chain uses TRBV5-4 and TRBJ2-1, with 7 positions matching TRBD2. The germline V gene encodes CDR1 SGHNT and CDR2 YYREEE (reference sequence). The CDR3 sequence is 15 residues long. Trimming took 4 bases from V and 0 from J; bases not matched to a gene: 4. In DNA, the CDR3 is TGTGCCAGCAGCACCGGGAGGAGCTCCTACAATGAGCAGTTCTTC. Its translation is CASSTGRSSYNEQFF.

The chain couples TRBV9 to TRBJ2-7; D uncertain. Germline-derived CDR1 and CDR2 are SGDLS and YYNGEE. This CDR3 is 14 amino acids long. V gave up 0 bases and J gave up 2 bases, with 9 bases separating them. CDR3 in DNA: TGTGCCAGCAGCGTAGCTGAGGTCGCCTACGAGCAGTACTTC. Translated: CASSVAEVAYEQYF.

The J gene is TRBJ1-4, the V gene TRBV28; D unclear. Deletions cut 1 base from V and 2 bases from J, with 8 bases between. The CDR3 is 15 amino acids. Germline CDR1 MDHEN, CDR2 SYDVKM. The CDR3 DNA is TGTGCCAGCAGTTTATCTCCGGGGACTAATGAAAAACTGTTTTTT. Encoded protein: CASSLSPGTNEKLFF.

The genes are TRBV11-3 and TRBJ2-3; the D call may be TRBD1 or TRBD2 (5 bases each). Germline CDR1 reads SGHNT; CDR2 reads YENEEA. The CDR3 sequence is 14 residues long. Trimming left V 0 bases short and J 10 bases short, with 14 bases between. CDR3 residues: CASSLDRGAESQYF. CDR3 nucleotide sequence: TGTGCCAGCAGCTTAGATCGAGGGGCCGAGTCGCAGTATTTT.

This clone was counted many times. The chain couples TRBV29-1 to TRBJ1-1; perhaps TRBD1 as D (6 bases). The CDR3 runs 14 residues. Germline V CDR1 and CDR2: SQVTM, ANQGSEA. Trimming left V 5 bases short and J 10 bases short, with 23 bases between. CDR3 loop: CSVQAAGFEQGAFF. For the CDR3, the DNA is TGCAGCGTTCAGGCCGCAGGGTTTGAACAGGGAGCTTTCTTT.

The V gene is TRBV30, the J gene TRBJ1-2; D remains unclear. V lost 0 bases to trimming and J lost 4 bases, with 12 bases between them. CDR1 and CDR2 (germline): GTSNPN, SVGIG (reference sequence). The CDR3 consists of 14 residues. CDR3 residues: CAWSVNGMLYGYTF. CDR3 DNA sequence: TGTGCCTGGAGTGTAAACGGGATGCTCTATGGCTACACCTTC.

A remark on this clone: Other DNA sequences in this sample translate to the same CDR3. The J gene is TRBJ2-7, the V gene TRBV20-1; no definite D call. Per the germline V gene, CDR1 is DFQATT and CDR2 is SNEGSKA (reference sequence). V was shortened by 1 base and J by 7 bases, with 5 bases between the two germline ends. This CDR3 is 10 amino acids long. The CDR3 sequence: CSARAAEQYF. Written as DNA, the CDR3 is TGCAGTGCTAGAGCCGCAGAGCAGTACTTC.

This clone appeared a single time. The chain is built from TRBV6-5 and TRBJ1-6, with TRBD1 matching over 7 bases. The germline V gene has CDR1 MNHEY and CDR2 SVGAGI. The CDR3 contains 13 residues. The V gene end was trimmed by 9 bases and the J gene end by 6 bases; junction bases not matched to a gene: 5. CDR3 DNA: TGTGCCAGTTTCCGGGACAGTAATTCACCCCTCCACTTT. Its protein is CASFRDSNSPLHF.

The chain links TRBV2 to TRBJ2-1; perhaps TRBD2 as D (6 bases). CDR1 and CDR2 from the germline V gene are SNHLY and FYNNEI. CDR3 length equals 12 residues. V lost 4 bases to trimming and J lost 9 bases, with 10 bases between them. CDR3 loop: CASSVAESEQFF. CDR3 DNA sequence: TGTGCCAGCAGTGTAGCGGAGAGTGAGCAGTTCTTC. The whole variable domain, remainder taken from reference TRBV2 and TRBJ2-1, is EPEVTQTPSHQVTQMGQEVILRCVPISNHLYFYWYRQILGQKVEFLVSFYNNEISEKSEIFDDQFSVERPDGSNFTLKIRSTKLEDSAMYFCASSVAESEQFFGPGTRLTVL.

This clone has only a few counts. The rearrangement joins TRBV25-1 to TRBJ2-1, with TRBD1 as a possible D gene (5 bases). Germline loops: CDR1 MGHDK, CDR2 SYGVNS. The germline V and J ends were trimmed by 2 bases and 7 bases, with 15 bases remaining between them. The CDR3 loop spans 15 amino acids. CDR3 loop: CASSELQTGVNEQFF. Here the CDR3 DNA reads TGTGCCAGCAGTGAACTCCAAACAGGTGTAAATGAGCAGTTCTTC. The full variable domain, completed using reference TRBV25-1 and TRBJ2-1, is EADIYQTPRYLVIGTGKKITLECSQTMGHDKMYWYQQDPGMELHLIHYSYGVNSTEKGDLSSESTVSRIRTEHFPLTLESARPSHTSQYLCASSELQTGVNEQFFGPGTRLTVL.

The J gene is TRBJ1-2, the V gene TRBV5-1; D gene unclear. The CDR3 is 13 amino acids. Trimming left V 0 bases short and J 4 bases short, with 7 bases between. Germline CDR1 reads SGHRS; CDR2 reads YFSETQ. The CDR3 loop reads CASSLEQIYGYTF. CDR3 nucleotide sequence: TGCGCCAGCAGCTTGGAACAGATCTATGGCTACACCTTC.

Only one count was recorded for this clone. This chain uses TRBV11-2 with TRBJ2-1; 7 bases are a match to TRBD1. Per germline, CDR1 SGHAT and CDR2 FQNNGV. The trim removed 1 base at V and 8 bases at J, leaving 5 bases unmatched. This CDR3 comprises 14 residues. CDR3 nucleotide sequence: TGTGCCAGCAGCTTAGGTGACAGGGCCGATGAGCAGTTCTTC. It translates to CASSLGDRADEQFF.

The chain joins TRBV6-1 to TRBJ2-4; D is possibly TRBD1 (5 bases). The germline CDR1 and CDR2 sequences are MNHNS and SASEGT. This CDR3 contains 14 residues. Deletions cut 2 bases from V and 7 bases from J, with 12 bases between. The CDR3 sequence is CASSESQGWNIQYF. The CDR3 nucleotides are TGTGCCAGCAGTGAAAGCCAGGGCTGGAACATTCAGTACTTC.

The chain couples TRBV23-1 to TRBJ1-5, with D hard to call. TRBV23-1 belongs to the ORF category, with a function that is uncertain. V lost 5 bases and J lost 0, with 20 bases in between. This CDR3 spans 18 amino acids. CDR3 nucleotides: TGCGCCAGCAGTGTACTGCAGGAGGGTCGATATAGCAATCAGCCCCAGCATTTT. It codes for CASSVLQEGRYSNQPQHF.

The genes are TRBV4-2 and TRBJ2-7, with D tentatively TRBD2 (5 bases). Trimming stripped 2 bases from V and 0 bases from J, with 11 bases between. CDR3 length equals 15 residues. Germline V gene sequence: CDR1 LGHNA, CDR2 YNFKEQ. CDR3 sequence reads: CASSQLRGLSYEQYF. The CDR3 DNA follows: TGTGCCAGCAGCCAACTACGAGGGCTCTCCTACGAGCAGTACTTC.